Listed below are T cell receptor beta chains from one sample, sequenced in a study of blood T cell repertoires in COVID-19. The method was immunoSEQ multiplex PCR; TCRdb's version includes in-frame clones alone and lacks a portion of them. Of under 300,000 clones listed, roughly 85% are singletons. Sequenced material: peripheral blood. The receptor set was obtained from a woman between 45 and 65 years old who had recovered from COVID-19. Each CDR3 is given with its conserved first and last residue. A D gene is named only where the DNA matches it firmly. Not all rows give a size; the values are once, few, many and, for expanded clones, a class.

TRBV5-1,NA,TRBJ1-1,TRBD1,TGCGCCAGCACTACAGGGGGTGGGAACACTGAAGCTTTCTTT,CASTTGGGNTEAFF
TRBV24-1,NA,TRBJ2-3,NA,TGTGCCACCAGTGTTAGCGGCCCCCCGGCAGATACGCAGTATTTT,CATSVSGPPADTQYF
TRBV5-1,NA,TRBJ2-7,NA,TGCGCCAGCAGCTTGGGGGCCCCTCTCTACGAGCAGTACTTC,CASSLGAPLYEQYF
TRBV3-1/TRBV3-2,NA,TRBJ2-1,TRBD2,TGTGCCAGCAGCCCCCGAAGACTAGCGGGAGGGCCGGGTCGAGATGAGCAGTTCTTC,CASSPRRLAGGPGRDEQFF
TRBV28,NA,TRBJ2-5,NA,TGTGCCAGCACCGTCGGGGGGCCTAGGGAGACCCAGTACTTC,CASTVGGPRETQYF
TRBV7-9,NA,TRBJ2-1,TRBD2,TGTGCCAGCAGTCCGCGGGGGGGCGGCTACAATGAGCAGTTCTTC,CASSPRGGGYNEQFF
TRBV7-3,NA,TRBJ1-1,NA,TGTGCCAGCAGCCTGGGGGGTTCGGCCACTGAAGCTTTCTTT,CASSLGGSATEAFF
TRBV16,NA,TRBJ1-4,NA,TGTGCCAGCAGCCGGACTTGGGAAAAACTGTTTTTT,CASSRTWEKLFF
TRBV28,NA,TRBJ1-3,NA,TGTGCCAGCAGCCGCATAGGGAGTATGGCTGGAAACACCATATATTTT,CASSRIGSMAGNTIYF
TRBV7-3,NA,TRBJ2-7,TRBD2,TGTGCCAGCAGCCCCGGACTAGCCTCCTACGAGCAGTACTTC,CASSPGLASYEQYF
TRBV28,NA,TRBJ2-5,NA,TGTGCCAGCAGGGGAACAGGGTCGGGGACCCAGTACTTC,CASRGTGSGTQYF
TRBV12-3/TRBV12-4,NA,TRBJ2-7,NA,TGTGCCAGCAGTCATGGCCTCGGGTACGAGCAGTACTTC,CASSHGLGYEQYF
TRBV27,NA,TRBJ1-1,NA,TGTGCCAGCAGTTTAAAGGGGTTTACTGAAGCTTTCTTT,CASSLKGFTEAFF
TRBV20-1,NA,TRBJ2-3,TRBD2,TGCAGTGCTAGTCGACTAGCAGCAGATACGCAGTATTTT,CSASRLAADTQYF
TRBV4-1,NA,TRBJ2-2,TRBD1,TGCGCCAGCAGCCAAGTAGGGGGCGCCGGGGAGCTGTTTTTT,CASSQVGGAGELFF
TRBV19,NA,TRBJ1-5,NA,TGTGCCAGTAGTACTCGGGACACGAATCAGCCCCAGCATTTT,CASSTRDTNQPQHF
TRBV6-6,NA,TRBJ2-7,TRBD1,TGTGCCAGCAACCCCTCGGGACAGGGTGTTTACGAGCAGTACTTC,CASNPSGQGVYEQYF
TRBV7-2,NA,TRBJ2-1,NA,TGTGCCAGCAGCTCACCTCGGAGCGGACGTGAGCAGTTCTTC,CASSSPRSGREQFF
TRBV18,NA,TRBJ1-2,TRBD1,TGTGCCAGCTCACCTTCACAGACAGGGGGCCAGGGCTACACCTTC,CASSPSQTGGQGYTF
TRBV19,NA,TRBJ2-3,TRBD2,TGTGCCAGTAGTATTATTGCGGGGGTATCAAGAGATACGCAGTATTTT,CASSIIAGVSRDTQYF
TRBV6-5,NA,TRBJ1-6,NA,TGTGCCAGCATGCCGGAGTATAATTCACCCCTTCACTTT,CASMPEYNSPLHF
TRBV10-3,NA,TRBJ1-5,NA,TGTGCCATCAGTGGGGAGCGCAATCAGCCCCAGCATTTT,CAISGERNQPQHF
TRBV5-4,few,TRBJ1-1,NA,TGTGCCAGCATGTTGGGGGCAAAGGGGAACACTGAAGCTTTCTTT,CASMLGAKGNTEAFF
TRBV12-5,NA,TRBJ1-1,TRBD1,TGTGCTAGTGGTTTGGGGACAGGGAACACTGAAGCTTTCTTT,CASGLGTGNTEAFF
TRBV28,few,TRBJ1-4,NA,TGTGCCAGCAGTGCTACAACACTAAATTGGGAAAAACTGTTTTTT,CASSATTLNWEKLFF
TRBV24-1,NA,TRBJ2-5,TRBD1,TGTGCCACCAGTCACACAGGGGAGGAGACCCAGTACTTC,CATSHTGEETQYF
TRBV7-2,many,TRBJ1-6,NA,TGTGCCAGCAGCTTACCCTCGGGGCGGGGGCGGTCACCCCTCCACTTT,CASSLPSGRGRSPLHF